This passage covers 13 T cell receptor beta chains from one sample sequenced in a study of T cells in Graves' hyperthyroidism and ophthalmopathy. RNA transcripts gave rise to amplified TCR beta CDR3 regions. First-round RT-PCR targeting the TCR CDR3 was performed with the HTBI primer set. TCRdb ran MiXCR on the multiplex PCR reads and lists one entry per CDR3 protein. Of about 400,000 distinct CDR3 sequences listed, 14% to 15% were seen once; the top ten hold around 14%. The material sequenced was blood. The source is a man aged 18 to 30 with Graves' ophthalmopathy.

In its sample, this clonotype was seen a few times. The CDR3 DNA sequence: TGTGCCAGTAGTCCTAACCGGGACGGTCGGATTGGCGGCTACACCTTC. Translated: CASSPNRDGRIGGYTF. The rearrangement links TRBV19 to TRBJ1-2; D is perhaps TRBD1 (5 bases). The CDR3 has 16 amino acids. Germline loops: CDR1 LNHDA, CDR2 SQIVND (reference sequence). Trimming shortened V by 5 bases and J by 8 bases, and 24 bases separated the two germline ends.

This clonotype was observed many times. The CDR3 DNA follows: TGTGCCAGCAGGGAGGGGGAGGGGGCGATGTACAATGAGCAGTTCTTC. As protein: CASREGEGAMYNEQFF. V usage is TRBV7-9 and J usage is TRBJ2-1; perhaps D is TRBD1 or TRBD2 (7 bases each). Germline V gene data show CDR1 as SEHNR and CDR2 as FQNEAQ (reference sequence). This CDR3 spans 16 amino acids. V gave up 6 bases and J gave up 4 bases, with 19 bases separating them. The full variable domain, with the rest looked up from reference TRBV7-9 and TRBJ2-1, is DTGVSQNPRHKITKRGQNVTFRCDPISEHNRLYWYRQTLGQGPEFLTYFQNEAQLEKSRLLSDRFSAERPKGSFSTLEIQRTEQGDSAMYLCASREGEGAMYNEQFFGPGTRLTVL.

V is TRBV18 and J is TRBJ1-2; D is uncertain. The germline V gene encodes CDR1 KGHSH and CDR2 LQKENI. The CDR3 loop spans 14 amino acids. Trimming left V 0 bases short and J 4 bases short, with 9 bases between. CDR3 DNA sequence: TGTGCCAGCTCACCACCAGGGAATGCCTATGGCTACACCTTC. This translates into CASSPPGNAYGYTF. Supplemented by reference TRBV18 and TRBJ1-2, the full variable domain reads NAGVMQNPRHLVRRRGQEARLRCSPMKGHSHVYWYRQLPEEGLKFMVYLQKENIIDESGMPKERFSAEFPKEGPSILRIQQVVRGDSAAYFCASSPPGNAYGYTFGSGTRLTVV.

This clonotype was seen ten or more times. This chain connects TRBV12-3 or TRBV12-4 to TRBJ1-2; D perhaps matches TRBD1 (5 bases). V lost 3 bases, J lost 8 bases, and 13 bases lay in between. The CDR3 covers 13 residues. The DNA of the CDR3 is TGTGCCAGCAGTTTGGGACTTACCGGGGGCTACACCTTC. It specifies CASSLGLTGGYTF.

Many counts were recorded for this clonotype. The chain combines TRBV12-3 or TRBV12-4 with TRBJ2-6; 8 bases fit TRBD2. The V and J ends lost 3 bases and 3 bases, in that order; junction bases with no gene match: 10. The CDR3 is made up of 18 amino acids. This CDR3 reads CASSFWSAGGGGANVLTF. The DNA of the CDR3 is TGTGCCAGCAGTTTTTGGTCTGCGGGGGGCGGTGGGGCCAACGTCCTGACTTTC.

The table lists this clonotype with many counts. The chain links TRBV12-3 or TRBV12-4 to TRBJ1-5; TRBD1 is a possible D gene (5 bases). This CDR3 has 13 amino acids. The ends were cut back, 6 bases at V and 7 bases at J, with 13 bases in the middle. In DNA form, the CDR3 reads TGTGCCAGCAGCAGCGGGGGGGGGCAGCCCCAGCATTTT. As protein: CASSSGGGQPQHF.

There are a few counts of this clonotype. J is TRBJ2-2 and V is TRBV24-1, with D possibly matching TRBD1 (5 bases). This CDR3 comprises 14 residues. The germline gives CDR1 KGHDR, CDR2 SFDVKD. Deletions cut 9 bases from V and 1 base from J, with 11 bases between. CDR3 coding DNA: TGTGCCACCGGTAGGGGCCAGAACACCGGGGAGCTGTTTTTT. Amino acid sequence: CATGRGQNTGELFF.

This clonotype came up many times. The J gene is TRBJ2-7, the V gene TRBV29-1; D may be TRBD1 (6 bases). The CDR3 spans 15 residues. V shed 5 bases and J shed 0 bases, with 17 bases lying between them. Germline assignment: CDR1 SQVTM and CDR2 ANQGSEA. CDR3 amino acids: CSVYHRDKSSYEQYF. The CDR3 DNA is TGCAGCGTTTACCACCGGGACAAGAGCTCCTACGAGCAGTACTTC.

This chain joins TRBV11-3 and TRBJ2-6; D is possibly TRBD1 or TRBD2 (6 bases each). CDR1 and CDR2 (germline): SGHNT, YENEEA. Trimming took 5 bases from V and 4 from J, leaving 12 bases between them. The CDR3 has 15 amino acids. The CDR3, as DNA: TGTGCCAGCAGCCCGGGGGCCGCCGGGGCCAACGTCCTGACTTTC. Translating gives CASSPGAAGANVLTF.

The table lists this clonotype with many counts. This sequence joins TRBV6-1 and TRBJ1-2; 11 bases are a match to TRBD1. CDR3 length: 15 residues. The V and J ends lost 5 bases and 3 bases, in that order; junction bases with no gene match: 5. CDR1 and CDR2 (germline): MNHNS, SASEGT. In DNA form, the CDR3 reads TGTGCCAGCAGTACCCGGACAGGGGGCGACTATGGCTACACCTTC. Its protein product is CASSTRTGGDYGYTF.

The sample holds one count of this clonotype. The CDR3 nucleotides are TGTGCCAGCAGGGTCAGTACCGAAAAACTGTTTTTT. Its translation is CASRVSTEKLFF. The chain carries TRBV6-2 or TRBV6-3 and TRBJ1-4; no firm D call. Deletions cut 6 bases from V and 8 bases from J, with 10 bases between. The CDR3 runs to 12 residues. Germline V lookup: CDR1 MNHEY, CDR2 SVGEGT.

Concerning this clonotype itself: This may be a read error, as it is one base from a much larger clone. Written as DNA, the CDR3 is TGTGCCAGCAGCTTAGCGGGACAGGGGGTCCTCGGCGAGCAGTTCTTC. It specifies CASSLAGQGVLGEQFF. The chain joins TRBV7-9 to TRBJ2-1, with TRBD1 matching over 11 bases. Per germline, CDR1 SEHNR and CDR2 FQNEAQ (reference sequence). The CDR3 has 16 amino acids. V shed 0 bases, J shed 10 bases, and the junction held 8 bases outside the gene matches.

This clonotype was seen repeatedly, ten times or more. The CDR3 DNA sequence: TGTGCCAGCAGTTTATTACTAGCGGGAAAGTACGAGCAGTACTTC. Protein product: CASSLLLAGKYEQYF. The chain links TRBV27 to TRBJ2-7; 10 bases align to TRBD2. The length of the CDR3 is 15 residues. Germline CDR1 is MNHEY and CDR2 is SMNVEV (reference sequence). After removal of 1 base from V and 4 bases from J, the junction contained 4 bases not matched to a gene.